A selection of T cell receptor beta chains follows, all from one sample in a study of CD8 T cells in Susac syndrome. TCRdb reprocessed the immunoSEQ multiplex PCR reads via MiXCR and lists one record per CDR3 protein. The data contain some 120,000 distinct CDR3 sequences, about 96% of them seen just once; the ten biggest clones take up approximately 0.12%. Sequenced input: CD4+ T cells from PBMCs. The receptors shown here come from a human donor in good health. Each CDR3 is given with its conserved first and last residue. A D gene is named only where the DNA matches it firmly.

CDR3 DNA,CDR3 protein,V gene,J gene,D gene
TGCAGCGTTGAAGAACAGGGCGGCGGCTACACCTTC,CSVEEQGGGYTF,TRBV29-1,TRBJ1-2,.
TGTGCCAGCAGCTCTAGCCGGGGGGCCAACGTCCTGACTTTC,CASSSSRGANVLTF,TRBV3-1,TRBJ2-6,.
TGTGCCAGCAGAGGACTAGTGGCAGATACGCAGTATTTT,CASRGLVADTQYF,TRBV12-3/TRBV12-4,TRBJ2-3,TRBD2
TGTGCCAGCAGGCCACCGACTAGCGGGAGGAGAATAGGGGAGCAGTACTTC,CASRPPTSGRRIGEQYF,TRBV11-2,TRBJ2-7,TRBD2
TGCAGTGCTAGAGTTATTGGGACTAGCGGGTACACAGATACGCAGTATTTT,CSARVIGTSGYTDTQYF,TRBV20-1,TRBJ2-3,TRBD2
TGCAGTGCTAGGAAGCTAGCGGGGCTACCGAACACCGGGGAGCTGTTTTTT,CSARKLAGLPNTGELFF,TRBV20-1,TRBJ2-2,TRBD2
TGTGCCAGCAGTTTATGGGGACTAGCGGGGTCCACAGATACGCAGTATTTT,CASSLWGLAGSTDTQYF,TRBV28,TRBJ2-3,TRBD2
TGTGCCAGCAGCAGACCCAGGGAGGGGGCCAACGTCCTGACTTTC,CASSRPREGANVLTF,TRBV7-9,TRBJ2-6,.
TGTGCCAGCAGTTTTGGAACGGCGGGCGAGCAGTACTTC,CASSFGTAGEQYF,TRBV2,TRBJ2-7,.
TGCAGCGTTGGGGACCTTTTGAACACTGAAGCTTTCTTT,CSVGDLLNTEAFF,TRBV29-1,TRBJ1-1,.
TGCAGCGTTGCGGGGACTTATGGCTACACCTTC,CSVAGTYGYTF,TRBV29-1,TRBJ1-2,.
TGCGCCAGCAGCCGTCGGCGCGGGATGAGCTCCTACAATGAGCAGTTCTTC,CASSRRRGMSSYNEQFF,TRBV5-1,TRBJ2-1,.
TGCAGCGTTTTTAAACTAGCGGGAGATGAGCAGTTCTTC,CSVFKLAGDEQFF,TRBV29-1,TRBJ2-1,TRBD2
TGTGCCAGCAGTTCCAAAGGGGGTCCCCTCTATGGCTACACCTTC,CASSSKGGPLYGYTF,TRBV28,TRBJ1-2,.
TGCGCCAGCAGCTTGGGAGGTGGGGCCGGGCAGCCCCAGCATTTT,CASSLGGGAGQPQHF,TRBV5-1,TRBJ1-5,.
TGTGCCACCAGCAGAGGACAGATTAATCAGCCCCAGCATTTT,CATSRGQINQPQHF,TRBV15,TRBJ1-5,.
TGTGCCAGCAGCGGGACCCTGCGCACGCAGTATTTT,CASSGTLRTQYF,TRBV28,TRBJ2-3,.
TGTGCCAGCAGTTTAGCCCGTCGGCCCTACGAGCAGTACTTC,CASSLARRPYEQYF,TRBV27,TRBJ2-7,.